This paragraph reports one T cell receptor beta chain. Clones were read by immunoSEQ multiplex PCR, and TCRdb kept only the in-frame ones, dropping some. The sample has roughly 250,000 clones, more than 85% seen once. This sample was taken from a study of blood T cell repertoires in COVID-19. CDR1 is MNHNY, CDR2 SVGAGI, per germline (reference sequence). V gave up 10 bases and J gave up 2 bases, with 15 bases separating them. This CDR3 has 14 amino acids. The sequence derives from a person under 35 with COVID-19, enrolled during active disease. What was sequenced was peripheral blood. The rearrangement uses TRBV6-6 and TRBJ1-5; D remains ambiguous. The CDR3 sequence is CATLRAGGNQPQHF. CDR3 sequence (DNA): TGTGCCACCCTAAGGGCGGGAGGCAATCAGCCCCAGCATTTT.